A selection of T cell receptor beta chains follows, all from one sample in a study of cytomegalovirus exposure and HLA in healthy donors. Sequencing was performed with immunoSEQ multiplex PCR; in TCRdb, only in-frame clones are kept and a portion is missing. The sample contains some 77,000 clones, roughly 79% of which appear only once. Sequencing used PBMCs. These TCRs come from a woman aged 40 to 50 in good health and CMV-seropositive. CDR3s include the opening cysteine and the closing phenylalanine or tryptophan. A D gene is named only where the DNA matches it firmly. Some rows mark clone size as missing; the rest say once, few, many or name a class of expanded clone.

cdr3_aa,cdr3_nt,clone_size,d_call,j_call,v_call
CASSLWPPNTEAFF,TGTGCCAGCAGTTTGTGGCCCCCGAACACTGAAGCTTTCTTT,.,.,TRBJ1-1,TRBV28
CASSLGTSGLNTGELFF,TGTGCCAGCAGTCTGGGGACTAGCGGACTGAACACCGGGGAGCTGTTTTTT,.,TRBD2,TRBJ2-2,TRBV25-1
CASSVGRENPDTQYF,TGTGCCAGCAGCGTAGGGCGGGAGAATCCAGATACGCAGTATTTT,.,TRBD2,TRBJ2-3,TRBV9
CSVAGQGWYEQYF,TGCAGCGTTGCGGGTCAGGGATGGTACGAGCAGTACTTC,.,.,TRBJ2-7,TRBV29-1
CSVEAQGSSYEQYF,TGCAGCGTTGAAGCCCAGGGCAGCTCCTACGAGCAGTACTTC,.,.,TRBJ2-7,TRBV29-1
CASSQGDYPSEQYF,TGCGCCAGCAGCCAAGGGGACTACCCCTCCGAGCAGTACTTC,.,TRBD2,TRBJ2-7,TRBV4-1
CAWSVVGGETQYF,TGTGCCTGGAGTGTGGTCGGAGGAGAGACCCAGTACTTC,.,.,TRBJ2-5,TRBV30
CASSFEGAVNTEAFF,TGTGCCAGCAGTTTCGAGGGGGCTGTGAACACTGAAGCTTTCTTT,.,TRBD1,TRBJ1-1,TRBV6-1
CASSGVSGRAFEQFF,TGCGCCAGCAGCGGGGTATCCGGCAGGGCCTTCGAGCAGTTCTTC,.,.,TRBJ2-1,TRBV5-1
CASSLIPFGTEYYEQYF,TGTGCCAGCAGCTTAATCCCTTTTGGGACAGAGTACTACGAGCAGTACTTC,.,TRBD1,TRBJ2-7,TRBV28
CASRRSLTGRSDSPLHF,TGTGCCAGCAGACGTTCTTTGACAGGGAGAAGCGATTCACCCCTCCACTTT,.,TRBD1,TRBJ1-6,TRBV27
CASSGQGLAGGQETQYF,TGTGCCAGCAGCGGGCAAGGACTAGCGGGGGGCCAAGAGACCCAGTACTTC,.,TRBD2,TRBJ2-5,TRBV9
CASNIYDRAGTEAFF,TGCGCCAGCAACATCTATGACAGGGCTGGTACTGAAGCTTTCTTT,.,TRBD1,TRBJ1-1,TRBV5-1
CASSKAPGSRVRRCEKLFF,TGTGCCAGCAGCAAAGCGCCGGGGAGTCGTGTTAGGCGGTGTGAAAAACTGTTTTTT,.,.,TRBJ1-4,TRBV21-1
CATCRRLGGRPTEAFF,TGTGCCACCTGTCGCAGATTGGGGGGGCGTCCCACTGAAGCTTTCTTT,.,.,TRBJ1-1,TRBV28
CASRTLGGGYGYTF,TGTGCCAGCAGAACTTTAGGGGGGGGATATGGCTACACCTTC,.,.,TRBJ1-2,TRBV5-4
CASSSPGTGSYEQYF,TGTGCCAGCAGTTCCCCGGGGACAGGCTCCTACGAGCAGTACTTC,few,TRBD1,TRBJ2-7,TRBV28
CASSLASLNTEAFF,TGTGCCAGCAGCTTGGCCTCCTTGAACACTGAAGCTTTCTTT,.,.,TRBJ1-1,TRBV5-5
CASSLDPGQVGGYGYTF,TGTGCCAGCAGCTTGGATCCGGGACAGGTGGGTGGCTATGGCTACACCTTC,.,TRBD1,TRBJ1-2,TRBV5-6
CAISTGGSYNEQFF,TGTGCCATCAGTACAGGGGGCTCCTACAATGAGCAGTTCTTC,.,TRBD1,TRBJ2-1,TRBV10-3
CASRNRVTYEQYF,TGTGCCAGCAGAAACAGGGTGACCTACGAGCAGTACTTC,.,.,TRBJ2-7,TRBV2
CASSRGGRQTQYF,TGCGCCAGCAGCAGGGGAGGTCGACAGACCCAGTACTTC,.,.,TRBJ2-5,TRBV5-1
CSAMGLSGNTIYF,TGCAGCGCTATGGGCCTCTCTGGAAACACCATATATTTT,.,.,TRBJ1-3,TRBV29-1
CASSPGLADQETQYF,TGTGCCAGCAGCCCGGGACTCGCCGATCAAGAGACCCAGTACTTC,.,.,TRBJ2-5,TRBV7-9
CASSLAGVSNEKLFF,TGCGCCAGCAGCTTGGCGGGGGTCAGTAATGAAAAACTGTTTTTT,.,.,TRBJ1-4,TRBV5-1
CASSTGQGFTQYF,TGCGCCAGCAGCACAGGACAGGGCTTTACCCAGTACTTC,.,TRBD1,TRBJ2-5,TRBV5-1
CASSPGQGWTEAFF,TGTGCCAGCAGCCCCGGACAGGGTTGGACTGAAGCTTTCTTT,.,TRBD1,TRBJ1-1,TRBV7-9
CASSLGTGGAGYGYTF,TGTGCCAGCAGCCTCGGGACAGGGGGCGCGGGCTATGGCTACACCTTC,.,TRBD1,TRBJ1-2,TRBV5-6
CASSQSGAVYEQYF,TGTGCCAGCAGCCAAAGCGGGGCAGTCTACGAGCAGTACTTC,.,TRBD2,TRBJ2-7,TRBV14
CASRLAGVTDTQYF,TGTGCCAGCAGACTAGCGGGGGTCACAGATACGCAGTATTTT,.,TRBD2,TRBJ2-3,TRBV6-4
CATRVDRNTGELFF,TGTGCCACCAGGGTAGACAGGAACACCGGGGAGCTGTTTTTT,few,.,TRBJ2-2,TRBV15
CASSSDRGKEKLFF,TGTGCCAGCAGTTCGGACAGGGGAAAAGAAAAACTGTTTTTT,.,TRBD1,TRBJ1-4,TRBV5-5
CASSVARLLNQPQHF,TGTGCCAGCAGTGTAGCCAGACTTCTCAATCAGCCCCAGCATTTT,once,.,TRBJ1-5,TRBV6-1
CASSDGTGGQETQYF,TGTGCCAGCAGTGACGGGACAGGGGGGCAAGAGACCCAGTACTTC,.,TRBD1,TRBJ2-5,TRBV6-6
CASRAGFPVQETQYF,TGTGCCAGCCGAGCAGGGTTCCCTGTACAAGAGACCCAGTACTTC,few,.,TRBJ2-5,TRBV7-8
CASSSGHPGQGYEQYF,TGTGCCAGCAGTTCCGGACATCCTGGGCAAGGCTACGAGCAGTACTTC,.,.,TRBJ2-7,TRBV6-5
CAWSVADYSPLHF,TGTGCCTGGAGTGTAGCGGATTATTCACCCCTCCACTTT,.,.,TRBJ1-6,TRBV30
CASSEAGFQYF,TGTGCCAGCAGTGAAGCAGGGTTTCAGTACTTC,.,.,TRBJ2-4,TRBV25-1
CASSLSLDRSYEQYF,TGCGCCAGCAGCTTGAGTTTAGACAGATCCTACGAGCAGTACTTC,.,.,TRBJ2-7,TRBV5-1